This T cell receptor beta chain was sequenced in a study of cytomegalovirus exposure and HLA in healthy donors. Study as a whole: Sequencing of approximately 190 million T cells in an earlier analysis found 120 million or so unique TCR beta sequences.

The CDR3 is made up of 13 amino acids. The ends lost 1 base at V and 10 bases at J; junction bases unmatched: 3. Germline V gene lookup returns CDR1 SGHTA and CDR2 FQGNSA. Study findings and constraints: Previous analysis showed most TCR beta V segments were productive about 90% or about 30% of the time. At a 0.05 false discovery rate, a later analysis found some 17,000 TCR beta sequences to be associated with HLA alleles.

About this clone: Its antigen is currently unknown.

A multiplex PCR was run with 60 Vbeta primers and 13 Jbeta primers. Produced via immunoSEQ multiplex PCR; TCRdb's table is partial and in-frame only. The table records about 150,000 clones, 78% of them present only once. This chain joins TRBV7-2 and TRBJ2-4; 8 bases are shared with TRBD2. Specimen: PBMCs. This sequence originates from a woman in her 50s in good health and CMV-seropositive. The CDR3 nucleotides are TGTGCCAGCAGCTTAGAGGCTAGCGGGATTCAGTACTTC. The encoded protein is CASSLEASGIQYF. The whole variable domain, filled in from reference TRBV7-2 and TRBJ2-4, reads GAGVSQSPSNKVTEKGKDVELRCDPISGHTALYWYRQSLGQGLEFLIYFQGNSAPDKSGLPSDRFSAERTGGSVSTLTIQRTQQEDSAVYLCASSLEASGIQYFGAGTRLSVL.